Listed below are T cell receptor beta chains from one sample, sequenced in a study of cytomegalovirus exposure and HLA in healthy donors. Profiling relied on immunoSEQ multiplex PCR, and the TCRdb table lists in-frame clones only, not all of them. The data show 80,000 or so clones, over 9% seen once. Sequenced input: PBMCs. The receptor source for this set is a man in his sixties in good health and CMV-seropositive. Both conserved end residues are part of each CDR3. The D gene is left open where the match is weak. Expanded clones are given a class, and other clones once, few, many or no size at all.

j_call clone_size d_call v_call cdr3_aa cdr3_nt
TRBJ1-2 few . TRBV7-3 CASRSRQSLYGYTF TGTGCCAGCAGGTCTCGACAGTCCCTCTATGGCTACACCTTC
TRBJ2-7 . . TRBV5-4 CASSHGGAGLDEQYF TGTGCCAGCAGCCATGGGGGGGCAGGCTTAGACGAGCAGTACTTC
TRBJ2-3 few . TRBV7-9 CASTNVDTQYF TGTGCCAGCACCAATGTAGATACGCAGTATTTT
TRBJ2-1 few TRBD2 TRBV6-8 CASSSLREKKCEQFF TGTGCCAGCAGTTCCCTGCGGGAGAAGAAATGTGAGCAGTTCTTC
TRBJ1-1 . . TRBV20-1 CSASSNTEAFF TGCAGTGCTAGCTCGAACACTGAAGCTTTCTTT
TRBJ1-5 . TRBD1 TRBV6-1 CASGPGTGNQPQHF TGTGCCAGCGGACCCGGGACAGGGAATCAGCCCCAGCATTTT
TRBJ2-6 . . TRBV28 CASTNDNSGANVLTF TGTGCCAGCACCAATGACAATTCTGGGGCCAACGTCCTGACTTTC
TRBJ2-5 . TRBD2 TRBV19 CASRTTGGGPGETQYF TGTGCCAGTAGGACCACTGGCGGGGGGCCTGGGGAGACCCAGTACTTC
TRBJ2-3 . TRBD1 TRBV9 CASSVGGTGTDTQYF TGTGCCAGCAGCGTAGGGGGGACAGGGACAGATACGCAGTATTTT
TRBJ1-1 few . TRBV6-5 CASSATWGRKTEAFF TGTGCCAGCAGTGCAACGTGGGGGAGGAAAACTGAAGCTTTCTTT
TRBJ1-3 . . TRBV6-5 CASSQGGGNTIYF TGTGCCAGCAGTCAGGGTGGAGGAAACACCATATATTTT
TRBJ1-1 . . TRBV9 CASSTQENTEAFF TGTGCCAGCAGCACGCAGGAGAACACTGAAGCTTTCTTT
TRBJ1-5 . . TRBV19 CASSIDQWGQGRTQPQHF TGTGCCAGTAGTATAGATCAGTGGGGCCAGGGCAGAACTCAGCCCCAGCATTTT
TRBJ2-5 few TRBD2 TRBV7-3 CASSPHGGEGETQYF TGTGCCAGCAGCCCCCACGGGGGGGAGGGAGAGACCCAGTACTTC
TRBJ1-4 few TRBD1 TRBV29-1 CSVGDSLEKLFF TGCAGCGTGGGGGACAGCCTCGAAAAACTGTTTTTT
TRBJ2-7 . TRBD2 TRBV6-1 CASFSAATSGREQYF TGTGCCAGCTTTTCGGCAGCGACTAGCGGTCGCGAGCAGTACTTC
TRBJ1-1 few . TRBV6-5 CASSPLQIMNTEAFF TGTGCCAGCAGTCCTCTACAGATCATGAACACTGAAGCTTTCTTT
TRBJ2-5 . TRBD1 TRBV25-1 CASRGQWQETQYF TGTGCCAGCAGGGGACAGTGGCAGGAGACCCAGTACTTC
TRBJ1-3 . . TRBV30 CALDTASGNTIYF TGTGCCTTAGACACCGCCTCTGGAAACACCATATATTTT
TRBJ1-5 few . TRBV28 CASSLGQGNQPQHF TGTGCCAGCAGTTTAGGGCAGGGCAATCAGCCCCAGCATTTT
TRBJ1-2 few TRBD1 TRBV29-1 CSAAQGADYGYTF TGCAGCGCTGCACAGGGGGCCGACTATGGCTACACCTTC
TRBJ2-1 . TRBD2 TRBV28 CASSISGGQFF TGTGCCAGCAGCATTAGCGGGGGGCAGTTCTTC
TRBJ1-5 few TRBD1 TRBV7-8 CASSPDRGNQPQHF TGTGCCAGCAGTCCGGACAGGGGAAATCAGCCCCAGCATTTT
TRBJ1-1 . . TRBV5-8 CASSFNKNTEAFF TGTGCCAGCAGCTTTAACAAGAACACTGAAGCTTTCTTT
TRBJ1-4 few . TRBV5-4 CASSRGGGNEKLFF TGTGCCAGCAGCCGTGGGGGGGGTAATGAAAAACTGTTTTTT
TRBJ1-1 few . TRBV28 CAIIPFRTENTEAFF TGTGCCATCATACCATTCAGGACAGAGAACACTGAAGCTTTCTTT
TRBJ2-7 . . TRBV7-2 CASSVRQAQQYF TGTGCCAGCAGCGTACGACAGGCCCAGCAGTACTTC
TRBJ2-2 . . TRBV7-8 CASSSSPQGTANTGELFF TGTGCCAGCAGCTCCTCTCCCCAGGGGACCGCGAACACCGGGGAGCTGTTTTTT
TRBJ2-1 . TRBD2 TRBV27 CASRSSGSLYNEQFF TGTGCCAGCAGATCAAGCGGGAGCCTCTACAATGAGCAGTTCTTC
TRBJ2-7 few TRBD2 TRBV6-5 CASSETSGSDEQYF TGTGCCAGCAGTGAGACTAGCGGGAGTGACGAGCAGTACTTC
TRBJ1-6 . . TRBV6-4 CASSGGGAKTPLHF TGTGCCAGCAGCGGCGGAGGGGCGAAAACACCCCTCCACTTT
TRBJ1-4 . TRBD1 TRBV6-5 CASRSTGAGEKLFF TGTGCCAGCAGGAGCACAGGGGCGGGTGAAAAACTGTTTTTT
TRBJ1-3 few . TRBV5-1 CASSLEDSPGNTIYF TGCGCCAGCAGCTTGGAGGACAGTCCCGGAAACACCATATATTTT
TRBJ2-3 . TRBD1 TRBV19 CASSFEGDSSTDTQYF TGTGCCAGTAGCTTCGAGGGGGACAGCAGCACAGATACGCAGTATTTT
TRBJ1-2 few . TRBV28 CASSSGQLNYGYTF TGTGCCAGCAGTTCGGGACAACTTAACTATGGCTACACCTTC
TRBJ1-4 . . TRBV19 CASSSSGREKLFF TGTGCCAGTAGTTCATCTGGTCGGGAAAAACTGTTTTTT
TRBJ1-1 many . TRBV9 CASSVSEVGVEAFF TGTGCCAGCAGCGTATCTGAGGTCGGGGTTGAAGCTTTCTTT
TRBJ2-5 . . TRBV6-6 CASTPAGTKETQYF TGTGCCAGTACCCCCGCAGGCACGAAGGAGACCCAGTACTTC
TRBJ1-2 . . TRBV6-1 CASSPEEGYGYTF TGTGCCAGCAGTCCAGAGGAAGGCTATGGCTACACCTTC
TRBJ2-1 . TRBD1 TRBV4-1 CASSHLISTGGKEQFF TGCGCCAGCAGCCACTTAATATCCACAGGGGGCAAGGAGCAGTTCTTC
TRBJ2-7 few . TRBV11-1 CASTLTGSYEQYF TGTGCCAGCACCCTGACAGGTTCCTACGAGCAGTACTTC
TRBJ1-1 . TRBD1 TRBV2 CASSYQGASTTEAFF TGTGCCAGCAGTTACCAGGGGGCTTCTACCACTGAAGCTTTCTTT
TRBJ1-1 . . TRBV9 CASSSLGGNTEAFF TGTGCCAGCAGCTCCCTAGGGGGGAACACTGAAGCTTTCTTT
TRBJ2-1 . . TRBV11-3 CASSLGAEGEQFF TGTGCCAGCAGCTTAGGGGCGGAGGGTGAGCAGTTCTTC
TRBJ2-3 few . TRBV6-5 CASRRGRTTDTQYF TGTGCCAGCAGACGAGGGAGGACCACAGATACGCAGTATTTT
TRBJ2-7 few TRBD2 TRBV5-1 CASSTTPLAPVEQYF TGCGCCAGCAGCACAACACCACTAGCGCCTGTCGAGCAGTACTTC
TRBJ2-5 . . TRBV4-1 CASSRWREETQYF TGCGCCAGCAGTCGATGGCGGGAAGAGACCCAGTACTTC
TRBJ2-1 . . TRBV7-9 CASSLDRAGAYNEQFF TGTGCCAGCAGCTTAGATCGAGCGGGTGCCTACAATGAGCAGTTCTTC
TRBJ1-2 . . TRBV5-1 CASSLSRDYGYTF TGCGCCAGCAGCTTGTCCAGGGACTATGGCTACACCTTC
TRBJ2-7 few TRBD1 TRBV29-1 CSVGQSFYEQYF TGCAGCGTGGGACAGAGTTTCTACGAGCAGTACTTC
TRBJ1-1 . . TRBV6-1 CASTEVGGHTEAFF TGTGCCAGCACCGAGGTGGGGGGGCACACTGAAGCTTTCTTT
TRBJ2-5 . TRBD1 TRBV7-2 CASSLGQKETQYF TGTGCCAGCAGCTTGGGACAGAAAGAGACCCAGTACTTC
TRBJ2-2 many . TRBV7-2 CASSSDPGTGELFF TGTGCCAGCAGCTCGGATCCAGGGACCGGGGAGCTGTTTTTT
TRBJ2-1 . . TRBV6-4 CATIGGGPYNEQFF TGTGCCACCATAGGGGGGGGGCCTTACAATGAGCAGTTCTTC
TRBJ1-5 few . TRBV7-2 CASSLGGVNQPQHF TGTGCCAGCAGCTTAGGAGGAGTGAATCAGCCCCAGCATTTT
TRBJ2-2 few . TRBV28 CASSTLANTGELFF TGTGCCAGCAGTACTCTGGCGAACACCGGGGAGCTGTTTTTT
TRBJ2-1 . . TRBV5-1 CASSPNAGSYNEQFF TGCGCCAGCAGCCCAAACGCGGGTTCCTACAATGAGCAGTTCTTC